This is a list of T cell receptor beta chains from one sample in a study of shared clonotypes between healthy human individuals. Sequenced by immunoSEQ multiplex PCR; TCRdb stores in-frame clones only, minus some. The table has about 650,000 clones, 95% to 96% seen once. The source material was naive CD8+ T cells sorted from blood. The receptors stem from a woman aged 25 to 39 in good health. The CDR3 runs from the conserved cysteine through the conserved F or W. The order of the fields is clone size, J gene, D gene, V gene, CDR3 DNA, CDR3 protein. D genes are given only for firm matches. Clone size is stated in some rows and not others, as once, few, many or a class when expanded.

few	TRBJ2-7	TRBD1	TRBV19	TGTGCCAGTAGCCCGGGACAGGCCTACGAGCAGTACTTC	CASSPGQAYEQYF
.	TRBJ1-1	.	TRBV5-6	TGTGCCAGCAGCTTGGGGGGCGGGTATGAAGCTTTCTTT	CASSLGGGYEAFF
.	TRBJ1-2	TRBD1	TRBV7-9	TGTGCCAGCAGCTTAGCGGGACAGCCGTTGGGCTACACCTTC	CASSLAGQPLGYTF
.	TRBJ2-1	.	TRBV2	TGTGCCAGCAGTGAATATGGGTCCTACAATGAGCAGTTCTTC	CASSEYGSYNEQFF
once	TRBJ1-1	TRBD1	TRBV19	TGTGCCAGTAGTGAGAACCAGGACAGGGCTGACGAGGACACTGAAGCTTTCTTT	CASSENQDRADEDTEAFF
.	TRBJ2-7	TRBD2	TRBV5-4	TGTGCCAGCGCGGGAGGCCCCTCCTACGAGCAGTACTTC	CASAGGPSYEQYF
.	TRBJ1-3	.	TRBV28	TGTGCCAGCAGTTCACGAACAGGGAACTCTGGAAACACCATATATTTT	CASSSRTGNSGNTIYF
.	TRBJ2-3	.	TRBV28	TGTGCCAGCAGTTCCAGGGGGGACACAGATACGCAGTATTTT	CASSSRGDTDTQYF
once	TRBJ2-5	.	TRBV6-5	TGTGCCAGCAGCCAGGGGGAGACCCAGTACTTC	CASSQGETQYF
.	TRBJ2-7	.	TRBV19	TGTGCCAGTAGTATGGATGGGGAATCCTACGAGCAGTACTTC	CASSMDGESYEQYF
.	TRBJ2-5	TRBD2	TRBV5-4	TGTGCCGGAGTAGGGGAGGGGGAGACCCAGTACTTC	CAGVGEGETQYF
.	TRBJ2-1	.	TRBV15	TGTGCCACTGCGCTAGAGACAGGCCCCAATGAGCAGTTCTTC	CATALETGPNEQFF
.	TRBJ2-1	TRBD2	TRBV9	TGTGCCAGCAGCGTAGGCGGGAGATGGCGGCCCTACAATGAGCAGTTCTTC	CASSVGGRWRPYNEQFF
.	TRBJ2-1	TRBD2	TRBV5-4	TGTGCCAGCAGCTTTGAGGGACTAGCGGGGGTCTACAATGAGCAGTTCTTC	CASSFEGLAGVYNEQFF
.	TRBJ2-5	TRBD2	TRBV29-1	TGCAGCGTTGAGTTCCCGGGGGAGGGTAGGACCCAGTACTTC	CSVEFPGEGRTQYF
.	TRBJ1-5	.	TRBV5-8	TGTGCCAGCAGTTTGGGGTTATCGGGCGCCCAGCATTTT	CASSLGLSGAQHF
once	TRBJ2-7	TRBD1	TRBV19	TGTGCCAGTAGTATAACAGGGGCGAACTCCTACGAGCAGTACTTC	CASSITGANSYEQYF
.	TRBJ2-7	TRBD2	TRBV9	TGTGCCAGCAGCGTAGAGGGCCTAGCGGGATCCTACGAGCAGTACTTC	CASSVEGLAGSYEQYF
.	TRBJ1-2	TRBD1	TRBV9	TGTGCCAGCAGCGGCTACAGGGGGCAGGAGTATGGCTACACCTTC	CASSGYRGQEYGYTF
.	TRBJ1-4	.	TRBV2	TGTGCCAGCCAGATTTTCGGGGATAATGAAAAACTGTTTTTT	CASQIFGDNEKLFF
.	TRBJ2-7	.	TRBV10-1	TGCGCCAGCAGTGATCTGACGGGAGCCCCTCACTACGAGCAGTACTTC	CASSDLTGAPHYEQYF
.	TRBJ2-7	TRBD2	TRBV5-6	TGTGCCAGCAGACAATCCCAGCGGGAGGGCCGCGAGCAGTACTTC	CASRQSQREGREQYF
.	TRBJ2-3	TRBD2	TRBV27	TGTGCCAGCAGTTTACTACTAGCGGGAGGAACAGATACGCAGTATTTT	CASSLLLAGGTDTQYF
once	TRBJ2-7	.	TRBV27	TGTGCCAGCAGTTTAACCCTCGGGACGAACGAGCAGTACTTC	CASSLTLGTNEQYF
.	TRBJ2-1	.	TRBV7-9	TGTGCCAGCAGCTCCCCTAGAGACTCCTACAATGAGCAGTTCTTC	CASSSPRDSYNEQFF
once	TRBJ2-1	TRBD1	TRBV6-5	TGTGCCAGCAGCCACCGGGACAGGGGGCTAAATGAGCAGTTCTTC	CASSHRDRGLNEQFF
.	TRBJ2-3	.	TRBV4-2	TGTGCCAGCAGCCAAGGCGGGATCGGAACAGATACGCAGTATTTT	CASSQGGIGTDTQYF
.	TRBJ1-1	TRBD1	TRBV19	TGTGCCAGTATCACGATGAAGGGGGCGCGGGCAGCTTTCTTT	CASITMKGARAAFF
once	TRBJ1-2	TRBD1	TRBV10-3	TGTGCCATTCTCGGGACAGACGACTATGGCTACACCTTC	CAILGTDDYGYTF
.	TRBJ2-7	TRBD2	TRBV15	TGTGCCACCCACAGCGGGGGGGAGGACTACGAGCAGTACTTC	CATHSGGEDYEQYF
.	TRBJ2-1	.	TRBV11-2	TGTGCCAGCAGCCCTGAGGGACGGATAAATGAGCAGTTCTTC	CASSPEGRINEQFF
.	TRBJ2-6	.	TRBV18	TGTGCCAGCTCACCCAAAAAGGGAACTGGGGCCAACGTCCTGACTTTC	CASSPKKGTGANVLTF
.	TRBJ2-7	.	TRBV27	TGTGCCAGCAGCCTCCCGGGTCAGAAGAGGGAGCAGTACTTC	CASSLPGQKREQYF
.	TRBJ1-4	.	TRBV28	TGTGCCAGCAGTTTAGTGGGGATAAATGAAAAACTGTTTTTT	CASSLVGINEKLFF
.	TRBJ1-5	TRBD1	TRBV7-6	TGTGCCAGCAGCGAAACAGGGGACAATCAGCCCCAGCATTTT	CASSETGDNQPQHF
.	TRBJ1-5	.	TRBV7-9	TGTGCCAGCAGCGAGGGGGATCAGCCCCAGCATTTT	CASSEGDQPQHF
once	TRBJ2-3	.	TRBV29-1	TGCAGCGCCGTCGTGACAGATACGCAGTATTTT	CSAVVTDTQYF
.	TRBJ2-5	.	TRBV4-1	TGCGCCAGCAGCCAAGATAGGGAAGAGACCCAGTACTTC	CASSQDREETQYF
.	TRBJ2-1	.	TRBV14	TGTGCCAGCAGCACGGGCCTAATAGGGCATGAGCAGTTCTTC	CASSTGLIGHEQFF
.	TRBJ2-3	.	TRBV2	TGTGCCAGCAGTGGCCCGGACCCCCCGGGGGATACGCAGTATTTT	CASSGPDPPGDTQYF
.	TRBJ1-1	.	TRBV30	TGTGCCTGGAGTGTGGGGGCAGGTTACACTGAAGCTTTCTTT	CAWSVGAGYTEAFF
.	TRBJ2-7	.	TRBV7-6	TGTGCCAGCAGCTCCGGGACTTACGCCTACGAGCAGTACTTC	CASSSGTYAYEQYF
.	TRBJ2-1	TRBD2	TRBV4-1	TGCGCCAGCAGCCAAGGTGGACTAGCCCCTTACAATGAGCAGTTCTTC	CASSQGGLAPYNEQFF
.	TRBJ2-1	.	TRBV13	TGTGCCAGCAGCCCGACCGGGACTGGACTATACAATGAGCAGTTCTTC	CASSPTGTGLYNEQFF
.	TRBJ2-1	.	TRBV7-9	TGTGCCAGCAATCCTCCTGGGGGGACGTCCTACCATGAGCAGTTCTTC	CASNPPGGTSYHEQFF
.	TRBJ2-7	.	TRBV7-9	TGTGCCAGCACGACGGTCTCCTACGAGCAGTACTTC	CASTTVSYEQYF
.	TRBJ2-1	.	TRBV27	TGTGCCAGCAAGGGTAACTACTACAATGAGCAGTTCTTC	CASKGNYYNEQFF
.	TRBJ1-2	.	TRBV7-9	TGTGCCAGCAGCTTAGAGGCTAACTATGGCTACACCTTC	CASSLEANYGYTF
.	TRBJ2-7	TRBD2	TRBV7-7	TGTGCCAGCAGCCTAACGACCCTCCTAGCGGGAGTAATCTACGAGCAGTACTTC	CASSLTTLLAGVIYEQYF
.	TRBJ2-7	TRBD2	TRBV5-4	TGTGCCAGCAGCTGGGGACTAGCGGGAGCCTCCTACGAGCAGTACTTC	CASSWGLAGASYEQYF
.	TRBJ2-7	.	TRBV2	TGTGCCAGCAGTGTCGACAGAATCAACGAGCAGTACTTC	CASSVDRINEQYF
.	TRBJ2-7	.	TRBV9	TGTGCCAGCAGCGGGGCCCCCACATCGGGTGGAGGGTCCTACGAGCAGTACTTC	CASSGAPTSGGGSYEQYF
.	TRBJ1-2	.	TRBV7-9	TGTGCCAGCAGTCAGGACGGCGGCTATGGCTACACCTTC	CASSQDGGYGYTF
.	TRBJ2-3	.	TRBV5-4	TGTGCCAGCAGCTTGGGTGGTACCAGCGCCACAGATACGCAGTATTTT	CASSLGGTSATDTQYF